The clone carrying this T cell receptor (beta chain) was seen at least ten times. Its antigen is unidentified. Additional DNA sequences in this sample encode the identical CDR3. V dropped 1 base and J dropped 7; count of bases not matched to a gene: 5. The CDR3 loop spans 16 amino acids. Germline CDR1 is LNHDA and CDR2 is SQIVND (reference sequence). This sample is drawn from a study of metastatic and nonmetastatic thyroid tumors. The overall study: Malignant and benign thyroid patients had repertoires compared in peripheral blood and tumor or nodule tissue. Points from the study as a whole: Versus benign nodules, malignant thyroid tumors reportedly had significantly higher TCR beta diversity, in blood and tumor.

Every patient underwent thyroid surgery untreated. In the original processing: Researchers built a distant-metastasis classifier for papillary thyroid cancer that drew on CDR3 differences across clinicopathological groups. TCRdb re-clonotyped the PCR reads via MiXCR. These V and J calls rely on TCRdb rather than the paper's analysis. The sample records roughly 32,000 clones, approximately 8% being singletons. The rearrangement uses TRBV19 and TRBJ2-2; 11 bases agree with TRBD2. This receptor was taken from a female donor with papillary thyroid cancer or a benign thyroid nodule (not recorded which). Some clones in this sample may be carry-over from other donors' samples. The sequenced sample consisted of blood. CDR3 bases: TGTGCCAGTAGTATAGGACTAGCGGGAAGTGGCGGGGAGCTGTTTTTT. Its translation: CASSIGLAGSGGELFF.